The subject of this entry is one TCR beta chain. The antigen is unknown. At the survey level, the v3.0 immunoSEQ assay was run. Method: immunoSEQ multiplex PCR; TCRdb's copy keeps in-frame clones and lacks some. The profile shows approximately 15,000 clones, around 80% of them singletons. These data come from a study of long-term antiretroviral therapy in people with HIV. Trimming left V 2 bases short and J 0 bases short, with 12 bases between. Germline CDR1 reads SGDLS; CDR2 reads YYNGEE. CDR3 size: 16 residues. Study-level results: For ART adherence, viral resistance and therapy changes, no data were available. Pre-ART-expanded clones dominated the repertoire at all time points.

This specimen was unsorted PBMCs, taken 0.1 years after starting antiretroviral therapy. This chain links TRBV9 with TRBJ2-1; D is unclear. This TCR came from a man aged 18 to 30 with HIV. CDR3 loop: CASSVFGFYSYNEQFF. The CDR3 DNA reads as TGTGCCAGCAGCGTGTTCGGGTTCTACTCCTACAATGAGCAGTTCTTC.